Below are 15 T cell receptor beta chains sequenced from a single sample in a study of graft-versus-host responses after intestinal transplantation. The antigens for these receptors are not known. TCRdb's table, derived via immunoSEQ multiplex PCR, lists solely in-frame clones and lacks some. The sample shows tens of thousands of clones, about 91% of them seen only once. This material consisted of unstimulated CD8+ T cells sorted from spleen or lymph node cells, taken before transplant. The receptors were gathered from a human donor who was the organ donor for an intestinal transplant.

This clone was seen just once. This chain connects TRBV10-3 to TRBJ2-1; D unclear. Deletions cut 7 bases from V and 1 base from J, with 14 bases between. The CDR3 length is 15 residues. CDR1 and CDR2 (germline): ENHRY, SYGVKD. The CDR3 coding sequence is TGTGCCATCAAAAAGAGGAGAATGTCCTACAATGAGCAGTTCTTC. This gives the protein CAIKKRRMSYNEQFF.

The chain's CDR3 is CAWSVMRAYNEQFF. CDR3 sequence (DNA): TGTGCCTGGAGTGTAATGCGGGCTTACAATGAGCAGTTCTTC. The chain employs TRBV30 and TRBJ2-1, with D possibly matching TRBD2 (5 bases). The CDR3 covers 14 residues. CDR1 is GTSNPN, CDR2 SVGIG, per germline (reference sequence). Trimming stripped 0 bases from V and 4 bases from J, with 10 bases between.

The chain is built from TRBV5-1 and TRBJ2-7; 11 bases line up with TRBD1. Per the germline V gene, CDR1 is SGHRS and CDR2 is YFSETQ. V was pared by 3 bases and J by 2 bases, with 1 base of the junction left unmatched. This CDR3 has 14 amino acids. The CDR3 reads CASSSGQGAYEQYF. The CDR3 DNA reads TGCGCCAGCAGCTCGGGACAGGGGGCCTACGAGCAGTACTTC.

The rearrangement links TRBV10-3 to TRBJ2-7, with 7 bases that match TRBD1. V was pared by 8 bases and J by 2 bases, with 6 bases of the junction left unmatched. Germline V gene data show CDR1 as ENHRY and CDR2 as SYGVKD. The CDR3 is made up of 13 amino acids. The CDR3 protein is CAIGAGGTYEQYF. CDR3 in DNA: TGTGCCATCGGGGCAGGGGGAACCTACGAGCAGTACTTC.

Concerning this clone itself: The junction does not match germline at one end; this may be a read error. J is TRBJ2-1 and V is TRBV7-7, with a possible D match to TRBD2 (6 bases). Germline CDR1 reads SSHAT; CDR2 reads FNYEAQ (reference sequence). This CDR3 has 14 amino acids. CDR3 sequence (DNA): TGTGCTAGCAGCTTAGGAACGGGACTGGGTGAGCAGTTCTTC. Translation: CASSLGTGLGEQFF.

The V call is TRBV12-5, the J call TRBJ1-1, with D unresolved. The CDR3 extends over 16 amino acids. The germline V gene has CDR1 LGHNT and CDR2 FRNRAP. Trimming shortened V by 2 bases and J by 0 bases, and 13 bases separated the two germline ends. The CDR3 sequence: CASGLIGRPMNTEAFF. CDR3 nucleotides: TGTGCTAGTGGTTTGATCGGAAGACCTATGAACACTGAAGCTTTCTTT.

The gene calls are TRBV29-1 and TRBJ1-2; the D gene is possibly TRBD1 (5 bases). The CDR3 runs 16 residues. Germline V gene data show CDR1 as SQVTM and CDR2 as ANQGSEA. Trimming left V 5 bases short and J 0 bases short, with 19 bases between. CDR3 amino acids: CSVWGVGEEANYGYTF. DNA for the CDR3: TGCAGCGTTTGGGGTGTGGGGGAGGAAGCTAACTATGGCTACACCTTC.

The chain is built from TRBV5-6 and TRBJ2-7; a possible D gene is TRBD2 (6 bases). The CDR3 contains 14 residues. V gave up 2 bases and J gave up 3 bases, with 12 bases separating them. The germline V gene has CDR1 SGHDT and CDR2 YYEEEE. CDR3 sequence: CASSFGTSSYEQYF. CDR3 sequence (DNA): TGTGCCAGCAGCTTTGGAACTAGCAGCTACGAGCAGTACTTC.

The rearrangement joins TRBV10-2 to TRBJ2-3; D is perhaps TRBD2 (5 bases). Germline lookup yields CDR1 WSHSY and CDR2 SAAADI. The CDR3 covers 14 residues. Trimming pared 3 bases from V and 1 base from J, leaving 8 bases between. The CDR3 coding sequence is TGCGCCAGCAGTGAAACGCGGGGCACAGATACGCAGTATTTT. Protein sequence: CASSETRGTDTQYF.

This clone was seen only a few times. This chain uses TRBV27 with TRBJ2-7; D is perhaps TRBD2 (5 bases). V was pared by 4 bases and J by 2 bases, with 15 bases between. The CDR3 covers 15 residues. Germline V gene lookup returns CDR1 MNHEY and CDR2 SMNVEV (reference sequence). The CDR3 region has the DNA TGTGCCAGCAGTTCCAGGCTAGCTGAAACCTACGAGCAGTACTTC. This translates into CASSSRLAETYEQYF.

The chain recombines TRBV27 with TRBJ1-2; tentatively, D is TRBD1 (6 bases). V lost 6 bases and J 4 bases, leaving 18 bases between the germline ends. The CDR3 loop spans 15 amino acids. Germline V lookup: CDR1 MNHEY, CDR2 SMNVEV (reference sequence). The CDR3 protein is CASRGALQGLYGYTF. The DNA of the CDR3 is TGTGCCAGCAGGGGGGCTCTACAGGGCCTCTATGGCTACACCTTC.

V is TRBV6-1 and J is TRBJ1-2; D is perhaps TRBD1 (5 bases). Trimming stripped 1 base from V and 7 bases from J, with 13 bases between. Germline V lookup: CDR1 MNHNS, CDR2 SASEGT. The CDR3 covers 14 residues. The CDR3 region has the DNA TGTGCCAGCAGTGAAGGGGCAGGGAGCAGTGGCTACACCTTC. Its translation: CASSEGAGSSGYTF.

Here the CDR3 DNA reads TGTGCCAGCAGCGTAGGGGACAGTGTATACGAGCAGTACTTC. It yields the protein CASSVGDSVYEQYF. The rearrangement uses TRBV9 and TRBJ2-7, with 7 bases fitting TRBD1. After removal of 0 bases from V and 4 bases from J, the junction contained 4 bases not matched to a gene. This CDR3 spans 14 amino acids. The germline gives CDR1 SGDLS, CDR2 YYNGEE.

The V call is TRBV15, the J call TRBJ2-1; D is tentatively TRBD1 or TRBD2 (6 bases each). The CDR3 contains 13 residues. Trimming left V 5 bases short and J 7 bases short, with 12 bases between. Germline CDR1 is LNHNV and CDR2 is YYDKDF (reference sequence). CDR3 in amino acids: CATSGGLQNEQFF. In nucleotides, the CDR3 is TGTGCCACCAGCGGGGGGCTGCAAAATGAGCAGTTCTTC. Full variable domain (missing parts from reference TRBV15 and TRBJ2-1): DAMVIQNPRYQVTQFGKPVTLSCSQTLNHNVMYWYQQKSSQAPKLLFHYYDKDFNNEADTPDNFQSRRPNTSFCFLDIRSPGLGDTAMYLCATSGGLQNEQFFGPGTRLTVL.

Notes on this clone: The same CDR3 is also encoded by other DNA sequences in this sample. J is TRBJ1-5 and V is TRBV27; the D gene is possibly TRBD1 (5 bases). Deletions cut 2 bases from V and 6 bases from J, with 5 bases between. Germline-derived CDR1 and CDR2 are MNHEY and SMNVEV (reference sequence). The CDR3 is 12 amino acids. CDR3 loop: CASSLRGQPQHF. CDR3 nucleotides: TGTGCCAGCAGTTTAAGGGGTCAGCCCCAGCATTTT.